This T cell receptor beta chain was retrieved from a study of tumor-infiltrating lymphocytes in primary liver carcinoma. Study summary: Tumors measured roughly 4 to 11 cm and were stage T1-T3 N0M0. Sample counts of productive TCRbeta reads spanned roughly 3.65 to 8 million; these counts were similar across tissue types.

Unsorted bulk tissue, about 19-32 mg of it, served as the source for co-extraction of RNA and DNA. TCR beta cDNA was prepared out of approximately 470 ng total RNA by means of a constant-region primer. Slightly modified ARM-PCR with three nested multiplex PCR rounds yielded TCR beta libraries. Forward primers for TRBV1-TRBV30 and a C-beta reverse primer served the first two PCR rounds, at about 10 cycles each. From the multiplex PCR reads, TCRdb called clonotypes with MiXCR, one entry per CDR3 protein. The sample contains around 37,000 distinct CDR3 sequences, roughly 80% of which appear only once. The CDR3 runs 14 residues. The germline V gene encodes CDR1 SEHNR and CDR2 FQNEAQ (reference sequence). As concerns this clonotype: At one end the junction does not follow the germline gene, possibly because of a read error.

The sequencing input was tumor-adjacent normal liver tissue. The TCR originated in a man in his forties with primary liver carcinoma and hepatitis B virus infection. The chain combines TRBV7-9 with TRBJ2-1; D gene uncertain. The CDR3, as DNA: TGTGCCAGCAGCTTATCACTCCCTAATCATGAGCTGTTCTTC. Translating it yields CASSLSLPNHELFF.